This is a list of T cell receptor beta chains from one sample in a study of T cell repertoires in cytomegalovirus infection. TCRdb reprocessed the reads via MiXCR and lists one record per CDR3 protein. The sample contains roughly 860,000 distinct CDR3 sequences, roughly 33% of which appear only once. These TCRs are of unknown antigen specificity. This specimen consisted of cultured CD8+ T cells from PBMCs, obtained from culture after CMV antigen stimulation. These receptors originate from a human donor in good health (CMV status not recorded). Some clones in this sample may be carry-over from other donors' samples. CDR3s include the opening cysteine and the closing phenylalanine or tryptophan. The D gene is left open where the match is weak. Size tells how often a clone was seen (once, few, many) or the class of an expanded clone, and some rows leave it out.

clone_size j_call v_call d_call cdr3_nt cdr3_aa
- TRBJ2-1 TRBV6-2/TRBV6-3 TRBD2 TGTGCCAGCAGTTATCGGGTAGCAGCGGGGTCCTACAATGAGCAGTTCTTC CASSYRVAAGSYNEQFF
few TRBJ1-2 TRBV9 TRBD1 TGTGCCAGCAGCCCCCGACAGGGGTCCGGCTACACCTTC CASSPRQGSGYTF
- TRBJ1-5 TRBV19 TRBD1 TGTGCCAGTAGTCCCCGACAGGGAATCAATCAGCCCCAGCATTTT CASSPRQGINQPQHF
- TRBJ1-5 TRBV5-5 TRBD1 TGTGCCAGCAGCCATACAGGGGATCAGCCCCAGCATTTT CASSHTGDQPQHF
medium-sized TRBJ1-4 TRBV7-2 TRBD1 TGTGCCAGCAGCCTTTCCAGGGGGGTTAATGAAAAACTGTTTTTT CASSLSRGVNEKLFF
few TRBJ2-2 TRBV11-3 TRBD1 TGTGCCAGCAGCTTAATTTCCGGGACAGGTCCTTCTGCCGGGGAGCTGTTTTTT CASSLISGTGPSAGELFF
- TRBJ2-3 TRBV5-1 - TGCGCCAGCAGCACGCACAGCCCCGGCACAGATACGCAGTATTTT CASSTHSPGTDTQYF
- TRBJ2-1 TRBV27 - TGTGCCAGCAGTTTGGGGGATTCTGCCTACAATGAGCAGTTCTTC CASSLGDSAYNEQFF
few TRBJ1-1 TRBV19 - TGTGCCAGTAGTCCCCTCTTAGACACGTTGAACACTGAAGCTTTCTTT CASSPLLDTLNTEAFF
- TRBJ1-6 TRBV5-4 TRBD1 TGTGCCAGCAGCTCCGGACAGGGGATCTTAAGCTCCTATAATTCACCCCTCCACTTT CASSSGQGILSSYNSPLHF
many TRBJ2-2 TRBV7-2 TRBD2 TGTGCCAGCAGCTTCCCACTAGCGGGGGGGCACCGCACCGGGGAGCTGTTTTTT CASSFPLAGGHRTGELFF
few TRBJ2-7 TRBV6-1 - TGTGCCAGCCGGTTAAATAGCTACGAGCAGTACTTC CASRLNSYEQYF
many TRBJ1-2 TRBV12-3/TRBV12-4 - TGTGCCCTACAACCCGAGGGTCGGTATGGCTACACCTTC CALQPEGRYGYTF
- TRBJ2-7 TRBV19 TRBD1 TGTGCCAGTAGTCCGGGACAGGCGAGCTCCTACGAGCAGTACTTC CASSPGQASSYEQYF
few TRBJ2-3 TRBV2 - TGTGCCAGCAGTGAATTAAGGGGTGCGGGGGCCCCCGAAGATACGCAGTATTTT CASSELRGAGAPEDTQYF
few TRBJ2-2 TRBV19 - TGTGCCACCGAAAGCGGATTGGGGGAGCTGTTTTTT CATESGLGELFF
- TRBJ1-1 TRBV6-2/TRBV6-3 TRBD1 TGTGCCTCCAGGACCGGGACAGACACTGAAGCTTTCTTT CASRTGTDTEAFF
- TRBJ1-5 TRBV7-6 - TGTGCCAGCAGCTTGGACATTCATAGCAATCAGCCCCAGCATTTT CASSLDIHSNQPQHF
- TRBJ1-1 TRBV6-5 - TGTGCCAGCAAGTTGCGAGGGTCCTGGGGCACTGAAGCTTTCTTT CASKLRGSWGTEAFF
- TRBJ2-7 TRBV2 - TGTGCCAGCAGTGGCATCGGCCCAAACGGATACGAGCAGTACTTC CASSGIGPNGYEQYF
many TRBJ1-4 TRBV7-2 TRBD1 TGTGCCAGCAGCCTCAGGACAGGGGTTAATGAAAAACTGTTTTTT CASSLRTGVNEKLFF
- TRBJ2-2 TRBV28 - TGTGCCAGCAGTCCACGGGACGGACAACGGACCGGGGAGCTGTTTTTT CASSPRDGQRTGELFF
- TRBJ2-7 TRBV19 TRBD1 TGTGCCAGTAGTATCGGGACAGCCTACTCCTACGAGCAGTACTTC CASSIGTAYSYEQYF
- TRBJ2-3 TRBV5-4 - TGTGCCAGCAGCCCCGGATTAGACCTAAGTGGCACAGATACGCAGTATTTT CASSPGLDLSGTDTQYF
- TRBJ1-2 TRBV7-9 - TGTGCCACCACTGCGCAGGGGAACCCTCGGGGCTACACCTTC CATTAQGNPRGYTF
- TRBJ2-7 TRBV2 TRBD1 TGTGCCAGCACCGCCTCCCGGGACAGGGGTTCCTACGAGCAGTACTTC CASTASRDRGSYEQYF
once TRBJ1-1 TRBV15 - TGTGCCACCAGCAGAGATCGTCAGGTGAACACTGAAGCTTTCTTT CATSRDRQVNTEAFF
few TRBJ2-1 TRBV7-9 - TGTGCCAGCAGCCCACGGTCCCTCACAGGGTCGCTTGAGCAGTTCTTC CASSPRSLTGSLEQFF
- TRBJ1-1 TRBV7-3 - TGTGCCAGCAGCCCAGCGCAGGGGCGGACTGAAGCTTTCTTT CASSPAQGRTEAFF
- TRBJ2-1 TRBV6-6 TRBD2 TGTGCCAGCAGCAAGCTAGCGGGGGCCTGGGCTGAGCAGTTCTTC CASSKLAGAWAEQFF
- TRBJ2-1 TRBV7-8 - TGTGCCAGCAGCTTAGGAGAGGGGGGCCCGGCTGGGCAGTTCTTC CASSLGEGGPAGQFF
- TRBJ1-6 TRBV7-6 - TGTGCCAGCAGCGTAAACTATAATTCACCCCTCCACTTT CASSVNYNSPLHF